This passage covers 5 T cell receptor beta chains from one sample sequenced in a study of cytomegalovirus exposure and HLA in healthy donors. The PCR contained 60 Vbeta and 13 Jbeta primers. The assay was immunoSEQ multiplex PCR, and TCRdb's table has in-frame clones only and misses some. The sample has 65,000 to 95,000 clones, and its top ten clones hold 1.5%. The sequenced material came from PBMCs. These receptors all come from a woman aged 55 to 70 in good health and CMV-seronegative.

Concerning this clone: One junction end does not reproduce the germline sequence, and a read error may be involved. The J gene is TRBJ2-5, the V gene TRBV7-7, with D uncertain. The germline gives CDR1 SSHAT, CDR2 FNYEAQ (reference sequence). This CDR3 has 14 amino acids. This CDR3 reads CASSLVGERETQYF. CDR3 in DNA: TGTGCTAGCAGCTTAGTGGGTGAGAGGGAGACCCAGTACTTC.

The CDR3 here is CASSHPLRGTSGRVGPYEQYF. The CDR3 coding sequence is TGCGCCAGCAGCCATCCTCTGCGTGGGACTAGCGGGAGAGTGGGGCCCTACGAGCAGTACTTC. The chain employs TRBV4-1 and TRBJ2-7; TRBD2 aligns across 14 bases. Looked up from germline, CDR1 is MGHRA and CDR2 is YSYEKL. This CDR3 has 21 amino acids. Trimming cost V 3 bases and J 2 bases; bases outside gene matches: 18.

The chain carries TRBV7-9 and TRBJ1-1, with TRBD1 matching 9 bases. The V gene's germline CDR1 is SEHNR and CDR2 FQNEAQ (reference sequence). With V trimmed by 5 bases and J by 5 bases, 9 bases remained unmatched. This CDR3 spans 15 amino acids. CDR3 DNA sequence: TGTGCCAGCAGCCCGCCGGGACAGGGATGGACTGAAGCTTTCTTT. Translating gives CASSPPGQGWTEAFF.

The chain uses TRBV7-9 and TRBJ2-3; 9 nucleotides align to TRBD2. After removal of 1 base from V and 2 bases from J, the junction contained 1 base not matched to a gene. CDR3 length: 15 amino acids. The germline V gene encodes CDR1 SEHNR and CDR2 FQNEAQ (reference sequence). The CDR3 spells CASSLVAGATDTQYF. In DNA, the CDR3 is TGTGCCAGCAGCTTAGTAGCGGGGGCCACAGATACGCAGTATTTT.

The chain has TRBV20-1 and TRBJ2-7; tentatively, D is TRBD1 (5 bases). The germline V and J ends were trimmed by 2 bases and 7 bases, with 9 bases remaining between them. The germline CDR1 and CDR2 sequences are DFQATT and SNEGSKA (reference sequence). The CDR3 sequence is 11 residues long. The CDR3 nucleotides are TGCAGTGCTAGATCTGGGGCTGAGCAGTACTTC. Translation gives CSARSGAEQYF.